Presented here are 23 T cell receptor beta chains from one specimen sequenced in a study of blood T cells in healthy people across ages. Next came a second PCR, run for about 6 to 12 cycles, which used a sample-barcoded 5' primer along with a J-beta primer mix. TCRdb fed the 5' RACE reads into MiXCR, producing one record per CDR3 protein. The repertoire holds hundreds of thousands of distinct CDR3 sequences, with about 59% as singletons. Sample: blood. These receptors originate from a man under 40 in good health.

The chain uses TRBV28 and TRBJ2-7; possibly TRBD1 for D (5 bases). Germline V gene sequence: CDR1 MDHEN, CDR2 SYDVKM. The CDR3 runs 15 residues. Trimming removed 5 bases from V and 0 bases from J, with 14 bases in between. Here the CDR3 reads CASSLTGEASYEQYF. Written as DNA, the CDR3 is TGTGCCAGCAGTCTTACAGGCGAAGCCTCCTACGAGCAGTACTTC.

V gene TRBV12-3 or TRBV12-4 combines with J gene TRBJ1-2, with 7 bases matching TRBD1. Trimming removed 5 bases from V and 2 bases from J; junction bases left unmatched: 8. The CDR3 sequence is 15 residues long. CDR3 region: CASSPRNRGNYGYTF. DNA for the CDR3: TGTGCCAGCAGTCCTAGGAACAGGGGCAACTATGGCTACACCTTC.

This chain links TRBV12-5 with TRBJ2-3, with D uncertain. Germline CDR1 LGHNT, CDR2 FRNRAP. Trimming removed 2 bases at V and 2 bases at J, with 2 bases between. The CDR3 length is 12 residues. In DNA form, the CDR3 reads TGTGCTAGTGGTTTGTCCACAGATACGCAGTATTTT. It is translated as CASGLSTDTQYF.

J is TRBJ2-7 and V is TRBV6-2 or TRBV6-3; 9 nucleotides line up with TRBD2. Germline V gene sequence: CDR1 MNHEY, CDR2 SVGEGT. After removal of 1 base from V and 7 bases from J, the junction contained 14 bases not matched to a gene. The CDR3 loop spans 17 amino acids. CDR3 nucleotide sequence: TGTGCCAGCAGTTACTGGGATAGAGCGGGGGGTCCCAGAGAGCAGTACTTC. Encoded protein: CASSYWDRAGGPREQYF.

This chain links TRBV27 with TRBJ2-1; D is possibly TRBD2 (6 bases). The germline CDR1 and CDR2 sequences are MNHEY and SMNVEV (reference sequence). The CDR3 is made up of 17 amino acids. V lost 5 bases and J 3 bases, leaving 20 bases between the germline ends. CDR3 DNA sequence: TGTGCCAGCAGTGCCTCCTTTTCGAGGGGAGGCTACAATGAGCAGTTCTTC. This sequence encodes CASSASFSRGGYNEQFF.

The gene calls are TRBV7-6 and TRBJ2-7; TRBD2 matches 14 bases. CDR1 SGHVS and CDR2 FNYEAQ come from the germline V gene. V lost 5 bases and J lost 3; bases outside the gene matches: 15. This CDR3 is 19 amino acids long. CDR3 nucleotides: TGTGCCAGCAGCGTCAGACTAGCGGGGGGGCCCCTCACTCTCTACGAGCAGTACTTC. Protein product: CASSVRLAGGPLTLYEQYF.

This sequence joins TRBV5-1 and TRBJ2-3; D may be TRBD1 (6 bases). The CDR3 is 15 amino acids. Germline CDR1 SGHRS, CDR2 YFSETQ. Trimming stripped 0 bases from V and 3 bases from J, with 11 bases between. In DNA, the CDR3 is TGCGCCAGCAGCTTGGCTACAGGGTTGACAGATACGCAGTATTTT. Translation: CASSLATGLTDTQYF.

The gene calls are TRBV12-3 or TRBV12-4 and TRBJ2-5; D gene uncertain. V gave up 7 bases and J gave up 4 bases, with 10 bases separating them. This CDR3 contains 12 residues. Here the CDR3 DNA reads TGTGCCAGCACCTGGCCAGGAGAGACCCAGTACTTC. This gives the protein CASTWPGETQYF.

The chain joins TRBV7-6 to TRBJ2-5; 7 bases are shared with TRBD2. Trimming removed 3 bases from V and 1 base from J; junction bases left unmatched: 8. The CDR3 is 16 residues long. Germline CDR1 is SGHVS and CDR2 is FNYEAQ. The DNA for the CDR3 is TGTGCCAGCAGCTTGACTAGCCGGGGGAGCCAAGAGACCCAGTACTTC. Protein sequence: CASSLTSRGSQETQYF.

V and J are TRBV7-9 and TRBJ2-7; a possible D gene is TRBD2 (6 bases). CDR1 and CDR2 from the germline V gene are SEHNR and FQNEAQ (reference sequence). Deletions cut 1 base from V and 0 bases from J, with 13 bases between. The CDR3 runs 16 residues. In nucleotides, the CDR3 is TGTGCCAGCAGCTTAGTCGGCAGGGACTTCTCCTACGAGCAGTACTTC. It translates to CASSLVGRDFSYEQYF.

The chain has TRBV20-1 and TRBJ1-2; D gene uncertain. This CDR3 is built from 12 residues. Germline V CDR1 and CDR2: DFQATT, SNEGSKA (reference sequence). V gave up 1 base and J gave up 3 bases, with 6 bases separating them. CDR3 loop: CSARVGDYGYTF. As DNA, the CDR3 is TGCAGTGCTAGAGTTGGGGACTATGGCTACACCTTC.

This chain links TRBV3-1 with TRBJ2-2; no reliable D call. The CDR3 contains 12 residues. Trimming took off 4 bases at V and 4 bases at J, with 4 bases between the two ends. The germline gives CDR1 LGHDT, CDR2 YNNKEL (reference sequence). The CDR3 bases are TGTGCCAGCAGCCCTCCCACCGGGGAGCTGTTTTTT. Translation gives CASSPPTGELFF.

This clonotype was seen only a few times. V gene TRBV20-1 combines with J gene TRBJ2-7, with TRBD2 matching over 7 bases. The CDR3 consists of 15 residues. The V gene end was trimmed by 3 bases and the J gene end by 2 bases; junction bases not matched to a gene: 10. The germline V gene has CDR1 DFQATT and CDR2 SNEGSKA (reference sequence). The DNA of the CDR3 is TGCAGTGCTAGGGGTGCGGCTAGCGGAACCTACGAGCAGTACTTC. It yields the protein CSARGAASGTYEQYF.

In this sample, this clonotype turned up a few times. V usage is TRBV7-9 and J usage is TRBJ2-6; D tentatively fits TRBD1 or TRBD2 (5 bases each). The germline V gene encodes CDR1 SEHNR and CDR2 FQNEAQ (reference sequence). The CDR3 length is 19 residues. V dropped 6 bases and J dropped 0 bases, with 21 bases sitting between them. This chain's CDR3 is CASSRIIGTLDSGANVLTF. CDR3 DNA: TGTGCCAGCAGTCGTATCATCGGGACCCTTGACTCTGGGGCCAACGTCCTGACTTTC.

V gene TRBV10-3 combines with J gene TRBJ2-5, with TRBD2 identical over 9 bases. The DNA end is a closer match to TRBJ2-7, so the J assignment may be wrong. The CDR3 loop spans 15 amino acids. Germline V gives CDR1 ENHRY, CDR2 SYGVKD. CDR3 sequence reads: CAISESASGATEQYF. CDR3 sequence (DNA): TGTGCCATCAGTGAGTCGGCTAGCGGGGCCACCGAGCAGTACTTC.

This clonotype was picked up a small number of times. The rearrangement joins TRBV9 to TRBJ2-1; either TRBD1 or TRBD2 may fit D (5 bases each). The CDR3 runs 15 residues. V lost 4 bases and J lost 1, with 12 bases in between. Germline V gene lookup returns CDR1 SGDLS and CDR2 YYNGEE. The CDR3 nucleotides read TGTGCCAGCAGCAGACGGGACGCGTCCTACAATGAGCAGTTCTTC. This gives the protein CASSRRDASYNEQFF.

This chain connects TRBV12-3 or TRBV12-4 to TRBJ1-1; D is unresolved. This CDR3 has 13 amino acids. Trimming took 4 bases from V and 11 from J, leaving 17 bases between them. CDR3 loop: CASSSPAGGSAFF. In DNA, the CDR3 is TGTGCCAGCAGTTCCCCAGCCGGCGGGTCGGCTTTCTTT.

The genes are TRBV27 and TRBJ2-5; 8 bases are shared with TRBD1. This CDR3 is 15 amino acids long. Germline lookup yields CDR1 MNHEY and CDR2 SMNVEV (reference sequence). V lost 2 bases to trimming and J lost 5 bases; unmatched junction nucleotides: 7. CDR3 DNA: TGTGCCAGCAGTTTAGTCAGGGGGCGCGGCGAGACCCAGTACTTC. Amino acids: CASSLVRGRGETQYF.

This clonotype was found a few times. J is TRBJ2-7 and V is TRBV25-1; maybe TRBD2 (5 bases). The CDR3 is 17 amino acids. Germline V gene data show CDR1 as MGHDK and CDR2 as SYGVNS. With 1 base removed from V and 2 bases from J, the gap between germline ends came to 18 bases. Written as DNA, the CDR3 is TGTGCCAGCAGTGAATCCTTAGCCGGGGATGGAGCCTACGAGCAGTACTTC. It specifies CASSESLAGDGAYEQYF.

V gene TRBV7-2 combines with J gene TRBJ2-1, with D unresolved. V shed 8 bases and J shed 3 bases, with 11 bases lying between them. There are 13 residues in the CDR3. Germline assignment: CDR1 SGHTA and CDR2 FQGNSA. The CDR3 spells CASGWDLYNEQFF. As DNA, the CDR3 is TGTGCCAGCGGCTGGGATCTCTACAATGAGCAGTTCTTC.

V usage is TRBV4-3 and J usage is TRBJ2-1; D possibly uses TRBD1 or TRBD2 (5 bases each). The CDR3 has 15 residues. Trimming pared 3 bases from V and 8 bases from J, leaving 17 bases between. Looked up from germline, CDR1 is LGHNA and CDR2 is YSLEER. The DNA of the CDR3 is TGCGCCAGCAGCCATGAGGGGACCCCGAGGGATGAGCAGTTCTTC. Translated, it gives CASSHEGTPRDEQFF.

The chain joins TRBV5-1 to TRBJ2-2, with D possibly matching TRBD1 (5 bases). Germline V gene lookup returns CDR1 SGHRS and CDR2 YFSETQ. The CDR3 contains 17 residues. V was trimmed by 0 bases and J by 1 base, leaving 13 bases between them. The CDR3: CASSLEGAIENTGELFF. The CDR3 nucleotides read TGCGCCAGCAGCTTGGAAGGGGCGATAGAGAACACCGGGGAGCTGTTTTTT.

The chain links TRBV2 to TRBJ2-5, with D possibly being TRBD2 (5 bases). The CDR3 is 15 residues long. Germline loops: CDR1 SNHLY, CDR2 FYNNEI. V was pared by 7 bases and J by 5 bases, with 20 bases between. CDR3 region: CASTPQEKRYETQYF. CDR3 sequence (DNA): TGTGCCAGCACCCCCCAAGAAAAGCGGTACGAGACCCAGTACTTC.